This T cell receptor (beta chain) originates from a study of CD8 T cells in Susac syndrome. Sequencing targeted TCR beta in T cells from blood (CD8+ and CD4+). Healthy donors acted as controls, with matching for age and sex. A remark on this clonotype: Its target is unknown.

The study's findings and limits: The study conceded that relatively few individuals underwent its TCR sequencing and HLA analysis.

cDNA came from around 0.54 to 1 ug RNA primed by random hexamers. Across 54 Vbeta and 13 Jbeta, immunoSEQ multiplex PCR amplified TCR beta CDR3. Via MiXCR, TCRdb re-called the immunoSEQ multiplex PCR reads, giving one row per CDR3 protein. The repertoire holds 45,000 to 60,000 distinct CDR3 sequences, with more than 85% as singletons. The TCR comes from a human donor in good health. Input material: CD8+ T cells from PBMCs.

The CDR3 is CASSQDKAGPGEQYF. The CDR3 coding sequence is TGCGCCAGCAGCCAAGATAAAGCGGGACCCGGAGAGCAGTACTTC. The chain links TRBV4-1 to TRBJ2-7, with 7 bases aligning to TRBD2. V dropped 0 bases and J dropped 7; count of bases not matched to a gene: 9. The CDR3 has 15 residues. Germline lookup yields CDR1 MGHRA and CDR2 YSYEKL.